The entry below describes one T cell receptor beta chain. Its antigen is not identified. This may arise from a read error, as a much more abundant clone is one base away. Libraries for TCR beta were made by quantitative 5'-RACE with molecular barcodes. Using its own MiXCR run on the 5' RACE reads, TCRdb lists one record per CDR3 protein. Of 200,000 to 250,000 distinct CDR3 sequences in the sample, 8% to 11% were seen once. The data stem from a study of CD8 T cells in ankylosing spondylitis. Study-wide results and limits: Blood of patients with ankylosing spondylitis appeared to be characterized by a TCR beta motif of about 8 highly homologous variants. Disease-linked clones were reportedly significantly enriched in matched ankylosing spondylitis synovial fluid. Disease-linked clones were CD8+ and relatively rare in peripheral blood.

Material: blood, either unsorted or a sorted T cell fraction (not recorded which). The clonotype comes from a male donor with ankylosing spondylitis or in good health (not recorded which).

For the CDR3, the DNA is TGTGCCAGCAGCTCGTCGTGGTTAACCTACGAGCAGTACTTC. Its protein is CASSSSWLTYEQYF. This chain uses TRBV5-5 with TRBJ2-7; no firm D call. This CDR3 has 14 residues. The V end lost 3 bases, the J end lost 2 bases, and 12 bases lay between the germline ends. CDR1 and CDR2 (germline): SGHKS, YYEKEE (reference sequence).